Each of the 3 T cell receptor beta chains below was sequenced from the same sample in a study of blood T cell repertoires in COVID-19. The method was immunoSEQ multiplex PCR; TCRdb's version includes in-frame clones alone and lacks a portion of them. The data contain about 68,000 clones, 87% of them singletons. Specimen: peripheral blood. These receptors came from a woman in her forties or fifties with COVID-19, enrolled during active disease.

The CDR3 here is CASSLARILAGVETQYF. The CDR3 nucleotides read TGTGCCAGCAGCTTAGCTAGAATTCTAGCGGGAGTAGAGACCCAGTACTTC. The chain has TRBV7-6 and TRBJ2-5, with TRBD2 matching 10 bases. The CDR3 runs to 17 residues. V gave up 0 bases and J gave up 4 bases; unmatched junction bases: 8. Germline loops: CDR1 SGHVS, CDR2 FNYEAQ.

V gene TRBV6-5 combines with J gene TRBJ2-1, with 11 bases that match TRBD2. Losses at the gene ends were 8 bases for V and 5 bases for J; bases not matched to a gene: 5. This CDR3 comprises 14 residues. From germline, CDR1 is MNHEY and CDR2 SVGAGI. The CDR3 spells CASRGLAGHNEQFF. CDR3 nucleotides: TGTGCCAGCCGCGGACTAGCGGGCCACAATGAGCAGTTCTTC.

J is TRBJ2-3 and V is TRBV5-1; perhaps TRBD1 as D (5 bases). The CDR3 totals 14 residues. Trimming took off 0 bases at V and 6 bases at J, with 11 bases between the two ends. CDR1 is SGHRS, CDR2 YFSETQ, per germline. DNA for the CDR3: TGCGCCAGCAGCTTGGAGGGGCGGACGGATACGCAGTATTTT. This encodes CASSLEGRTDTQYF.